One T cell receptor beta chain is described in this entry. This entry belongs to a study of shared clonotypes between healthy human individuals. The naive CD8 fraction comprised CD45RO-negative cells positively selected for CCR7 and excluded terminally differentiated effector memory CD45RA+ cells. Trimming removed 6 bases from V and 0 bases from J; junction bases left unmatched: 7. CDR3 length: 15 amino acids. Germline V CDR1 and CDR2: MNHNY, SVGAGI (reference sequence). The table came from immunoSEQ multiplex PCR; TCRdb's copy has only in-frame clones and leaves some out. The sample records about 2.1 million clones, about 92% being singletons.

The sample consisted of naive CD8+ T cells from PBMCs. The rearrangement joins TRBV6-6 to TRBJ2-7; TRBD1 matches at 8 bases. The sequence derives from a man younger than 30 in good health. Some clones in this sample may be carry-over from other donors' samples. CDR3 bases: TGTGCCAGCAGGGATAGACAGGGGATCTCCTACGAGCAGTACTTC. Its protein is CASRDRQGISYEQYF.